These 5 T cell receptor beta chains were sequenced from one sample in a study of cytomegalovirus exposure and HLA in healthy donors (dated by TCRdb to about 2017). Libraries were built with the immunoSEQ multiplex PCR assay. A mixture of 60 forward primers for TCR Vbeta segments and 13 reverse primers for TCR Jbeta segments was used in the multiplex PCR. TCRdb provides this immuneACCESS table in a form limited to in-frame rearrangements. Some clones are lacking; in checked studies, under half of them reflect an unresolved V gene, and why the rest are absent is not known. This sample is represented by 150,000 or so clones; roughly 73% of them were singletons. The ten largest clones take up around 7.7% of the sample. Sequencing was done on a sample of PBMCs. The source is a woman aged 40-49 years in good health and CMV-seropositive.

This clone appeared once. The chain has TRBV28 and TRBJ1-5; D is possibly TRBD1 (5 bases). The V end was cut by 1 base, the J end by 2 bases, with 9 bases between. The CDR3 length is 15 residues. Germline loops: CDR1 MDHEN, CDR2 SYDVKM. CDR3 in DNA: TGTGCCAGCAGTTTATACGACAGCCGCAATCAGCCCCAGCATTTT. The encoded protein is CASSLYDSRNQPQHF.

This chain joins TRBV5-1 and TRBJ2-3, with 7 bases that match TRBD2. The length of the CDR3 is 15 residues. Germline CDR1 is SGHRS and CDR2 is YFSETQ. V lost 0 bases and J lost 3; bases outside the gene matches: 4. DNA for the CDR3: TGCGCCAGCAGCTTGGCTACTAGCGCGACAGATACGCAGTATTTT. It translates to CASSLATSATDTQYF.

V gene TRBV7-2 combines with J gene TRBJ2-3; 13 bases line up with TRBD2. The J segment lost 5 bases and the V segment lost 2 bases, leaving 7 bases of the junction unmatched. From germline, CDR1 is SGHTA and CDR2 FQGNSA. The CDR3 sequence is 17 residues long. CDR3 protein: CASSLLALAGGVDTQYF. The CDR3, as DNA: TGTGCCAGCAGCTTATTAGCACTAGCGGGAGGGGTAGATACGCAGTATTTT.

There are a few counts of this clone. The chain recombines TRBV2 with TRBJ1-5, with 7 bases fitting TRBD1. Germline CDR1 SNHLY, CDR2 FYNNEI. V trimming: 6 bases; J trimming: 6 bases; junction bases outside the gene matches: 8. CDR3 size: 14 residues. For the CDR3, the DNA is TGTGCCAGCAGGGGACCGACAGGGACTCAGCCCCAGCATTTT. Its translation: CASRGPTGTQPQHF.

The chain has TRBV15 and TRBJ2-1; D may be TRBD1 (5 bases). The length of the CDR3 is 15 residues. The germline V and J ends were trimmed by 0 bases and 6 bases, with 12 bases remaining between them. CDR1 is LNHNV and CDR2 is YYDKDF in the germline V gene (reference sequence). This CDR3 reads CATSREQEGANEQFF. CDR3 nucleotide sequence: TGTGCCACCAGCAGAGAACAAGAAGGGGCCAATGAGCAGTTCTTC.